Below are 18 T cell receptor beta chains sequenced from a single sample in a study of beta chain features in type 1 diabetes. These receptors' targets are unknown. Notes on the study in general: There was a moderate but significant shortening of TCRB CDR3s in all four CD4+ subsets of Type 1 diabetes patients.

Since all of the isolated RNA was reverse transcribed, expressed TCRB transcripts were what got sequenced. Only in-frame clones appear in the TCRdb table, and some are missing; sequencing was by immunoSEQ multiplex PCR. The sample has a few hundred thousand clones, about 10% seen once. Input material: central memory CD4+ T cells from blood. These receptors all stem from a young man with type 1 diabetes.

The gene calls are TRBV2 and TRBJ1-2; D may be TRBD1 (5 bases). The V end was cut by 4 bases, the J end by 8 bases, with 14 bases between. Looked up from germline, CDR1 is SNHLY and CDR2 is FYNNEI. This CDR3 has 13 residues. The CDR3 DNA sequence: TGTGCCAGCAGTGGGGTGGAGACAGCGGGCTACACCTTC. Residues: CASSGVETAGYTF.

CDR3 protein: CASSSGQVETQYF. The CDR3 nucleotides are TGTGCCAGCAGCAGCGGACAGGTAGAGACCCAGTACTTC. The V and J genes are TRBV5-4 and TRBJ2-5; 7 bases match TRBD1. J was trimmed by 4 bases and V by 4 bases; bases with no gene match: 4. CDR1 and CDR2 from the germline V gene are SGHNT and YYREEE (reference sequence). The length of the CDR3 is 13 residues. Complete variable domain (other parts from reference TRBV5-4 and TRBJ2-5): ETGVTQSPTHLIKTRGQQVTLRCSSQSGHNTVSWYQQALGQGPQFIFQYYREEENGRGNFPPRFSGLQFPNYSSELNVNALELDDSALYLCASSSGQVETQYFGPGTRLLVL.

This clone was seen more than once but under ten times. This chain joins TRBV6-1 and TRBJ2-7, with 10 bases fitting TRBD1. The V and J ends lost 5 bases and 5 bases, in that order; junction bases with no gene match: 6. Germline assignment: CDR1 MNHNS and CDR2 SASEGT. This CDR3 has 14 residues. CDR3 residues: CASSPGTGVNEQYF. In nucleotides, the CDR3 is TGTGCCAGCAGTCCGGGGACAGGGGTCAACGAGCAGTACTTC.

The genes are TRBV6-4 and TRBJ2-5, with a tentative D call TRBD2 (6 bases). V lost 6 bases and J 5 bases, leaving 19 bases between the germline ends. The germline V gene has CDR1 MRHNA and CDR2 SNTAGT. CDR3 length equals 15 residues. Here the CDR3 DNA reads TGTGCCAGCAGCTTCCCGGTGGGGGGTTTCGAGACCCAGTACTTC. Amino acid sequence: CASSFPVGGFETQYF.

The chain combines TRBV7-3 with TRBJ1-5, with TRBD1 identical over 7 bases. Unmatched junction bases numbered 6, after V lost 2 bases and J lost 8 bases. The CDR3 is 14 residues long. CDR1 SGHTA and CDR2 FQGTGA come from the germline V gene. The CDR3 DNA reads TGTGCCAGCAGCTTAGGACAGGTTGGGGAGCCCCAGCATTTT. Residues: CASSLGQVGEPQHF. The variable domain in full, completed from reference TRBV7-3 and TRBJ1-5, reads GAGVSQTPSNKVTEKGKYVELRCDPISGHTALYWYRQSLGQGPEFLIYFQGTGAADDSGLPNDRFFAVRPEGSVSTLKIQRTERGDSAVYLCASSLGQVGEPQHFGDGTRLSIL.

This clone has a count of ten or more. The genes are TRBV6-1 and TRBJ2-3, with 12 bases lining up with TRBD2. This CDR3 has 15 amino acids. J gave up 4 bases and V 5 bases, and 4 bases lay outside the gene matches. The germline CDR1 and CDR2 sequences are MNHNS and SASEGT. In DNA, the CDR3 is TGTGCCAGCAGTTCGACTAGCGGGAGAGCAGATACGCAGTATTTT. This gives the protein CASSSTSGRADTQYF.

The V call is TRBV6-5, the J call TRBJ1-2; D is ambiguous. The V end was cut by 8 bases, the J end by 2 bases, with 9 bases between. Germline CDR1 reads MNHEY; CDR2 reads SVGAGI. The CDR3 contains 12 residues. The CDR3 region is CASGEQNYGYTF. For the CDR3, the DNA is TGTGCCAGCGGGGAACAAAACTATGGCTACACCTTC.

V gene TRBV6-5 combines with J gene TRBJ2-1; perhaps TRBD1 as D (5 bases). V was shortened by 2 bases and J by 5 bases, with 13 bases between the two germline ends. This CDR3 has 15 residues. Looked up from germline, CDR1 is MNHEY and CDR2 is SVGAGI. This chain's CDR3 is CASSYRSGRNNEQFF. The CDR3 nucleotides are TGTGCCAGCAGTTACAGGTCAGGGCGAAACAATGAGCAGTTCTTC.

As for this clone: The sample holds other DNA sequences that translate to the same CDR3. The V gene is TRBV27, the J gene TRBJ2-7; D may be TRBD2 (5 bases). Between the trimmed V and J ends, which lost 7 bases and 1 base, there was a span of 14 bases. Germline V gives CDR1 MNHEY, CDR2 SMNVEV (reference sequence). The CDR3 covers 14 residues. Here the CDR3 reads CASTPRDGSYEQYF. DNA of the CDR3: TGTGCCAGCACCCCCCGGGATGGATCCTACGAGCAGTACTTC.

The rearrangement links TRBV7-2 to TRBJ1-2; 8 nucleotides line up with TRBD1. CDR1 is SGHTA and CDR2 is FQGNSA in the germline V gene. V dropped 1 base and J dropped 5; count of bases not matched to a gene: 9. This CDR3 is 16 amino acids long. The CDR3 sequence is CASSLGSGGGGYGYTF. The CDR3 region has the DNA TGTGCCAGCAGCTTAGGGTCAGGGGGCGGTGGATATGGCTACACCTTC.

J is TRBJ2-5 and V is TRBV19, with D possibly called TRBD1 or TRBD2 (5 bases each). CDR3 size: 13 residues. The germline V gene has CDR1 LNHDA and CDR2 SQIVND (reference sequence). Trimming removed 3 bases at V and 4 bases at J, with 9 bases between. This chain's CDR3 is CASSIGTLETQYF. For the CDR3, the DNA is TGTGCCAGTAGTATTGGGACCCTAGAGACCCAGTACTTC.

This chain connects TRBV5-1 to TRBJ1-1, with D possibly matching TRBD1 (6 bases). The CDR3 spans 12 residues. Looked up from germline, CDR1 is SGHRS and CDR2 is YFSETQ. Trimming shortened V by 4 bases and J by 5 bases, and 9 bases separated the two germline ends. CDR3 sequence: CASSVQGTEAFF. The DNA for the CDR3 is TGCGCCAGCAGCGTCCAGGGGACTGAAGCTTTCTTT.

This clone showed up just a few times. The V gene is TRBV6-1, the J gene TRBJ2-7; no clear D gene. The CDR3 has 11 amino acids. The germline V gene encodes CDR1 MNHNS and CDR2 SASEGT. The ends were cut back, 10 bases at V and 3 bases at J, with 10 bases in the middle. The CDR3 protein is CAKSSNYEQYF. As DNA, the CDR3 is TGTGCCAAGTCCTCCAACTACGAGCAGTACTTC.

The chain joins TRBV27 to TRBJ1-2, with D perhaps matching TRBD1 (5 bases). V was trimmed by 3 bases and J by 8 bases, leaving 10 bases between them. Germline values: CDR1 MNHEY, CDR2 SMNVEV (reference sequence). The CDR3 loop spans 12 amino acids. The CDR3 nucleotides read TGTGCCAGCAGTTTCCCCGGGGGGGGCTACACCTTC. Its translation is CASSFPGGGYTF.

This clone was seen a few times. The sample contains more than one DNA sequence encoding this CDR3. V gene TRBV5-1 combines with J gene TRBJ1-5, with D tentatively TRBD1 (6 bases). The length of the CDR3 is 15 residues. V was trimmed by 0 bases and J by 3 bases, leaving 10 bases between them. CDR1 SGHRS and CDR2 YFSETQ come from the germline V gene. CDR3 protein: CASSLAGETNQPQHF. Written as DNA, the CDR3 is TGCGCCAGCAGCTTGGCAGGGGAGACCAATCAGCCCCAGCATTTT.

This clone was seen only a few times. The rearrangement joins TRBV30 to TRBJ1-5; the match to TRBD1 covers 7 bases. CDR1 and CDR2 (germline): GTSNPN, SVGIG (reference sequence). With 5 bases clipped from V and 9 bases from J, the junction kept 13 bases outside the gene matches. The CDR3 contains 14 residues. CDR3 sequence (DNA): TGTGCCTGGGAAACCCAGGGGGGCAATGGGCCCCAGCATTTT. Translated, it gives CAWETQGGNGPQHF.

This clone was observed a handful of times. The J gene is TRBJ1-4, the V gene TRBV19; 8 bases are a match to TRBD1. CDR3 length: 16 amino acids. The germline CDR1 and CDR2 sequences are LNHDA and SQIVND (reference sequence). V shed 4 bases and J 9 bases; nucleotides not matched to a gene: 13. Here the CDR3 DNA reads TGTGCCAGTAGTACGACGCAGACAGGGGTTGGGAAAAAACTGTTTTTT. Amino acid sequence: CASSTTQTGVGKKLFF.

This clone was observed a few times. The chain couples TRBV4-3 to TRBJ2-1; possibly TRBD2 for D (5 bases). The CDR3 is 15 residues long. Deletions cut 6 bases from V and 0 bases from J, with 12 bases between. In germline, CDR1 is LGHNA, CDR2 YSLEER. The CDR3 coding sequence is TGCGCCAGCAGTCTCCTGACTACCTCCTACAATGAGCAGTTCTTC. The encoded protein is CASSLLTTSYNEQFF.